The sequence of this T cell receptor beta chain was determined in a study of a mutant IDH1 vaccine in newly diagnosed glioma. Overall study: Patients underwent eight vaccinations, which took place in weeks 1, 3, 5, 7, 11, 15, 19 and 23. Patients began vaccination 4-6 weeks after radiotherapy alone, or with temozolomide cycles.

Study-level results: Top peripheral T cell clonotype shifts appeared unrelated to pseudoprogression.

The repertoire was sequenced with immunoSEQ multiplex PCR; TCRdb's copy has only in-frame clones and lacks some. Of around 58,000 clones detected, over 70% appear once; the ten largest clones hold about 3.4%. Note on this clone: Its antigen remains unknown.

Sample time point: week 5, during vaccination. Each dose delivered 300 ug of mutant IDH1 20-mer peptide subcutaneously with imiquimod. Newly diagnosed WHO grade 3 or 4 IDH1-mutant, ATRX-lost astrocytomas were identified in the donors. The germline V gene encodes CDR1 MNHNS and CDR2 SASEGT. The CDR3 sequence is 14 residues long. With 3 bases clipped from V and 2 bases from J, the junction kept 0 bases outside the gene matches. This receptor was identified in a man younger than 40 with glioma. The genes are TRBV6-1 and TRBJ2-7; 11 nucleotides align to TRBD1. The material was PBMCs, obtained from a glioma patient whose treatment included an IDH1 peptide vaccine. This CDR3 is CASSEGQGAYEQYF. In DNA, the CDR3 is TGTGCCAGCAGTGAGGGACAGGGGGCCTACGAGCAGTACTTC.